What follows describes a single T cell receptor (beta chain). This clonotype has a count of ten or more. The specificity of this receptor is unknown. Qualities for individual bases were not recorded, and no much larger clone is one base off. CDR1 and CDR2 are read off the germline V gene as LGHNA and YNFKEQ. Its CDR3 holds 12 amino acids, cysteine through phenylalanine. The only DNA kept is the CDR3, 36 bases in frame from the first base. V sheds 0 bases and J sheds 6 bases, leaving 4 bases between their ends. The study was a case-control design nested within a healthcare worker cohort in London, UK, with weekly nasopharyngeal swab PCR tests and blood sampling. Between 23 and 31 March 2020, the week of the UK lockdown, healthcare workers were enrolled and then followed up weekly for as long as 16 weeks. The library was generated by 5' RACE. Sequencing took place on a NextSeq 500. To correct for sequencing error and PCR bias, the TCR library protocol tagged individual cDNA molecules with unique molecular identifiers. Sequencing covered both TCR alpha and beta chains, and within each sample the abundances of alpha and beta sequences were tightly co-correlated. In the original analysis: Decombinator V4 was used to annotate the V gene, J gene and CDR3 of the TCR sequences. TCRs were defined as expanded if a significant change between any two time points was detected under a Poisson model with p below 0.0001. TCR abundances were normalised to the total number of TCRs sequenced in each sample and reported as counts per million. MAIT TCRs were defined by TRAV1-2 paired with TRAJ12, TRAJ20 or TRAJ33, and iNKT TCRs by TRAV10 paired with TRAJ18. VDJdb, accessed 1 November 2021, was searched for CMV, EBV and SARS-CoV-2 annotated TCRs, excluding TCRs annotated for multiple antigens. Using fastp at Q25 and MiXCR, TCRdb reprocessed the public reads and kept productive beta chains. Rows with a matching CDR3 protein are joined into one entry that keeps the most common DNA and genes. It is TCRdb's table, rather than the study itself, that gives the V and J calls and clone size. This sample has about 34,000 distinct CDR3 sequences in its table, and approximately 6% of those were observed once. The top ten clones comprise around 7% of the sample.

The sample belongs to a study of early T cells in non-severe SARS-CoV-2 infection (TCRdb year 2021). Looking at the study overall: TCR sequencing used bulk RNA from unsorted whole blood, so alpha and beta chains could not be paired. Beyond this particular receptor, the publication reports: VDJdb matching was skewed toward anti-spike CD8 responses and likely underestimated virus-specific expansions by missing private and CD4 specificities.

This clonotype was sampled from an adult who was a healthcare worker with PCR-confirmed SARS-CoV-2 infection or an uninfected control (not recorded which). Specimen: whole blood. The chain employs TRBV4-2 and TRBJ2-3, with the identity of the D gene unclear. CDR3 region: CASSQDKDTQYF. The bases are TGTGCCAGCAGCCAAGATAAGGATACGCAGTATTTT.